Listed below are T cell receptor beta chains from one sample, sequenced in a study of T cells in tumors and immune-related adverse events. Clones were sequenced by immunoSEQ multiplex PCR, and TCRdb holds only the in-frame ones, with some missing. Seen here are around 22,000 clones, just over 90% observed once, and the top ten hold around 1.3%. Sequenced material: lymph node tissue, taken from a patient treated with anti-PD-1 therapy. The receptors originated from a female donor with metastatic renal cell carcinoma. CDR3s include the opening cysteine and the closing phenylalanine or tryptophan. Fields, in order: D gene, J gene, CDR3 length, V gene, clone size, CDR3 protein, CDR3 DNA. A D gene is named only where the DNA matches it firmly. Clone size is shown for a subset of rows, as once, few, many or a class of expanded clone.

. TRBJ1-5 19 TRBV21-1 . CASSNDRGGPEVSNQPQHF TGTGCCAGCAGCAACGACCGGGGGGGCCCAGAGGTAAGCAATCAGCCCCAGCATTTT
. TRBJ1-1 16 TRBV27 . CASSLSAGTMNTEAFF TGTGCCAGCAGTTTATCGGCAGGGACAATGAACACTGAAGCTTTCTTT
. TRBJ2-3 14 TRBV6-5 . CASSRGWGSDTQYF TGTGCCAGCAGCAGGGGTTGGGGTTCAGATACGCAGTATTTT
. TRBJ2-5 15 TRBV4-3 . CASSQEVGLGETQYF TGCGCCAGCAGCCAAGAGGTTGGACTGGGGGAGACCCAGTACTTC
TRBD1 TRBJ1-4 15 TRBV5-4 once CASSLGGQGNEKLFF TGTGCCAGCAGTCTAGGCGGACAGGGTAATGAAAAACTGTTTTTT
TRBD1 TRBJ2-3 16 TRBV7-9 once CASSLVWTGGSDTQYF TGTGCCAGCAGCTTAGTTTGGACAGGGGGCTCAGATACGCAGTATTTT
. TRBJ1-2 11 TRBV9 . CASSDNYGYTF TGTGCCAGCAGCGATAACTATGGCTACACCTTC
. TRBJ2-7 13 TRBV11-2 . CASSFNRAGEQYF TGTGCCAGCAGCTTCAACAGGGCTGGCGAGCAGTACTTC
TRBD1 TRBJ1-5 18 TRBV23-1 . CASSQTGASLDSNQPQHF TGCGCCAGCAGTCAGACAGGGGCCTCCCTCGATAGCAATCAGCCCCAGCATTTT
. TRBJ1-2 13 TRBV2 once CASTETFGGGYTF TGTGCCAGCACCGAAACTTTCGGGGGTGGCTACACCTTC
. TRBJ1-1 16 TRBV4-3 . CASSPVGRAGNTEAFF TGCGCCAGCAGCCCGGTTGGACGGGCGGGGAACACTGAAGCTTTCTTT
TRBD2 TRBJ2-7 14 TRBV15 . CATSRGLAGGEQYF TGTGCCACCAGCAGAGGGCTAGCGGGAGGTGAGCAGTACTTC
TRBD1 TRBJ1-2 20 TRBV29-1 . CSVEGGSRDRSDGTFYGYTF TGCAGCGTTGAAGGGGGGTCGCGGGACAGGTCCGACGGGACGTTCTATGGCTACACCTTC
TRBD1 TRBJ2-2 14 TRBV11-2 . CASRKQGAGGELFF TGTGCCAGCAGGAAACAGGGGGCGGGCGGGGAGCTGTTTTTT
. TRBJ1-4 14 TRBV28 . CASSKGGEAEKLFF TGTGCCAGCAGTAAAGGAGGGGAGGCTGAAAAACTGTTTTTT
TRBD2 TRBJ2-1 15 TRBV15 . CATSTRTSGGNEQFF TGTGCCACCAGCACCCGGACTAGCGGGGGCAATGAGCAGTTCTTC
. TRBJ2-7 13 TRBV14 . CASSSTGVYEQYF TGTGCCAGCAGCTCGACAGGAGTCTACGAGCAGTACTTC
. TRBJ1-4 14 TRBV6-1 once CASTHRIERVGLFF TGTGCCAGCACCCACAGGATTGAAAGAGTAGGACTGTTTTTT
TRBD2 TRBJ2-3 16 TRBV7-9 . CASSPTLAGAADTQYF TGTGCCAGCAGCCCAACACTAGCGGGAGCCGCAGATACGCAGTATTTT
. TRBJ1-1 15 TRBV18 . CASSPYPLGYTEAFF TGTGCCAGCTCACCGTATCCCTTGGGGTACACTGAAGCTTTCTTT
. TRBJ2-3 15 TRBV6-1 . CASSAERRLGDTQYF TGTGCCAGCAGTGCAGAGCGGAGGCTCGGGGATACGCAGTATTTT
. TRBJ2-2 14 TRBV19 . CASTDMGATGELFF TGTGCCAGTACTGATATGGGAGCCACCGGGGAGCTGTTTTTT
. TRBJ1-5 15 TRBV19 . CASSQGQIGNQPQHF TGTGCCAGTAGTCAAGGGCAGATAGGCAATCAGCCCCAGCATTTT
TRBD1 TRBJ1-1 14 TRBV27 . CASSSLTGGTEAFF TGTGCCAGCAGTTCATTAACAGGGGGCACTGAAGCTTTCTTT
TRBD1 TRBJ2-1 15 TRBV25-1 . CASSETGGSYNEQFF TGTGCCAGCAGTGAAACAGGGGGCTCCTACAATGAGCAGTTCTTC
. TRBJ2-5 14 TRBV28 . CASTDGGQYPTQYF TGTGCCAGCACCGACGGAGGGCAGTATCCAACCCAGTACTTC
TRBD1 TRBJ1-2 15 TRBV10-3 once CAISVHRDRDYGYTF TGTGCCATCAGTGTACATCGGGACAGGGACTATGGCTACACCTTC
TRBD1 TRBJ2-7 14 TRBV6-5 . CASSKDRALYEQYF TGTGCCAGCAGCAAGGACAGGGCCCTTTACGAGCAGTACTTC
TRBD1 TRBJ1-4 16 TRBV7-9 once CASSTRDRGSNEKLFF TGTGCCAGCAGCACACGGGACAGGGGTTCTAATGAAAAACTGTTTTTT
. TRBJ2-6 13 TRBV30 . CAWTNRGANVLTF TGTGCCTGGACGAACCGGGGGGCCAACGTCCTGACTTTC
TRBD1 TRBJ1-2 13 TRBV29-1 once CSVYGQGEVGYTF TGCAGCGTTTACGGACAGGGCGAGGTCGGCTACACCTTC
. TRBJ2-2 14 TRBV7-9 . CASSLTGKDGELFF TGTGCCAGCAGCCTCACGGGGAAGGACGGGGAGCTGTTTTTT
. TRBJ2-7 13 TRBV6-5 . CASSPPGYYEQYF TGTGCCAGCAGTCCCCCCGGGTACTACGAGCAGTACTTC
TRBD2 TRBJ2-1 15 TRBV11-2 once CASSHGLAGNNEQFF TGTGCCAGCAGCCATGGACTAGCGGGGAACAATGAGCAGTTCTTC
TRBD2 TRBJ2-2 18 TRBV10-1 . CASSESSVAGDRTGELFF TGCGCCAGCAGTGAGTCGTCGGTAGCGGGAGATAGGACCGGGGAGCTGTTTTTT
. TRBJ1-1 14 TRBV7-9 . CASSTRASGGEAFF TGTGCCAGCAGCACCAGGGCTAGTGGCGGTGAAGCTTTCTTT
. TRBJ2-2 15 TRBV6-1 few CASPRVDRNTGELFF TGTGCCAGCCCCAGGGTGGACAGAAACACCGGGGAGCTGTTTTTT
TRBD2 TRBJ2-5 16 TRBV5-1 . CASSQGLAGGGETQYF TGCGCCAGCAGCCAGGGACTAGCGGGAGGTGGAGAGACCCAGTACTTC
TRBD2 TRBJ2-3 16 TRBV7-2 . CASRSPTSGLTDTQYF TGTGCCAGCAGATCCCCGACTAGCGGACTCACAGATACGCAGTATTTT
. TRBJ2-7 15 TRBV6-5 . CASSYGPGGSYEQYF TGTGCCAGCAGTTACGGGCCCGGGGGCTCCTACGAGCAGTACTTC
. TRBJ1-2 15 TRBV7-9 . CASSLVAGVVGGYTF TGTGCCAGCAGCTTAGTTGCAGGGGTAGTCGGTGGCTACACCTTC